This T cell receptor beta chain was observed in a study of radiotherapy plus CTLA-4 blockade in lung cancer. TCRdb keeps only in-frame clones here, not all; method: immunoSEQ multiplex PCR. The table records 62,000 or so clones, 70% to 85% of them present only once. The CDR3 totals 12 residues. Trimming took off 3 bases at V and 7 bases at J, with 9 bases between the two ends. The germline V gene has CDR1 MRHNA and CDR2 SNTAGT. This chain links TRBV6-4 with TRBJ1-2; D remains ambiguous. The source of this sequence is a human donor with non-small cell lung cancer who had a complete response to radiotherapy plus ipilimumab. The sample was peripheral blood, taken from a patient treated with radiotherapy plus ipilimumab. CDR3 in DNA: TGTGCCAGCAGTGAGGCGGGTGGTGGCTACACCTTC. Amino acids: CASSEAGGGYTF.